These 19 T cell receptor beta chains were all obtained from the same sample, sequenced in a study of blood T cell repertoires in COVID-19. Sequencing used immunoSEQ multiplex PCR; TCRdb keeps in-frame clones, though not all of them. The profile shows about 250,000 clones, approximately 83% of them singletons. Material for sequencing was PBMCs or T cells enriched from blood (not recorded which). These receptors came from a woman aged 25 to 39 who had recovered from COVID-19.

The J gene is TRBJ2-3, the V gene TRBV18; the D gene is possibly TRBD1 (5 bases). V lost 0 bases and J lost 1, with 11 bases in between. CDR3 length equals 16 residues. Germline assignment: CDR1 KGHSH and CDR2 LQKENI. CDR3 DNA sequence: TGTGCCAGCTCACCACCGGTAGGGGAAGGCACAGATACGCAGTATTTT. Encoded protein: CASSPPVGEGTDTQYF. The full variable domain, its missing parts supplied by reference TRBV18 and TRBJ2-3, is NAGVMQNPRHLVRRRGQEARLRCSPMKGHSHVYWYRQLPEEGLKFMVYLQKENIIDESGMPKERFSAEFPKEGPSILRIQQVVRGDSAAYFCASSPPVGEGTDTQYFGPGTRLTVL.

The chain joins TRBV28 to TRBJ1-1, with unresolved D. In germline, CDR1 is MDHEN, CDR2 SYDVKM. This CDR3 is built from 14 residues. V lost 2 bases and J lost 5, with 12 bases in between. The CDR3 nucleotides are TGTGCCAGCAGTTTACGAGTAGGCGGGACTGAAGCTTTCTTT. Its protein product is CASSLRVGGTEAFF.

The chain uses TRBV4-1 and TRBJ1-5; 8 positions agree with TRBD1. Trimming at V came to 4 bases and at J to 11 bases, leaving 10 bases not matched to a gene. Germline V gene lookup returns CDR1 MGHRA and CDR2 YSYEKL. The CDR3 has 14 amino acids. The CDR3: CASSPGQGKEAQHF. The CDR3 region has the DNA TGCGCCAGCAGCCCCGGACAGGGTAAAGAGGCCCAGCATTTT.

This chain links TRBV28 with TRBJ2-7, with 10 bases fitting TRBD1. CDR1 MDHEN and CDR2 SYDVKM come from the germline V gene. V was clipped by 5 bases and J by 3 bases; unmatched bases: 7. CDR3 length: 15 amino acids. CDR3: CASSIPGQGYYEQYF. The DNA for the CDR3 is TGTGCCAGCAGTATTCCGGGACAGGGGTACTACGAGCAGTACTTC.

The chain joins TRBV28 to TRBJ1-5; 8 bases are shared with TRBD1. CDR3 size: 15 residues. The germline V gene has CDR1 MDHEN and CDR2 SYDVKM. V was clipped by 7 bases and J by 6 bases; unmatched bases: 11. The CDR3 nucleotides read TGTGCCAGCAACCCGGGTCAGGGGGCGGTTCAGCCCCAGCATTTT. Its translation is CASNPGQGAVQPQHF.

The DNA for the CDR3 is TGTGCCAGCAGCTCGGGAGGAGGACCTCGATATACTGAAGCTTTCTTT. Encoded protein: CASSSGGGPRYTEAFF. J is TRBJ1-1 and V is TRBV7-2; D gene ambiguous. V was clipped by 4 bases and J by 5 bases, with 20 bases between them. Germline-derived CDR1 and CDR2 are SGHTA and FQGNSA. The CDR3 totals 16 residues.

The chain recombines TRBV15 with TRBJ1-1; a weak D match, TRBD1 (5 bases). Trimming removed 3 bases at V and 4 bases at J, with 18 bases between. The germline V gene encodes CDR1 LNHNV and CDR2 YYDKDF (reference sequence). This CDR3 is built from 16 residues. CDR3 region: CATSRSQWGGTTEAFF. CDR3 nucleotides: TGTGCCACCAGCAGGTCGCAATGGGGAGGGACCACTGAAGCTTTCTTT.

V and J are TRBV3-1 (or the pseudogene TRBV3-2) and TRBJ2-5; D call uncertain. CDR1 LGHDT and CDR2 YNNKEL come from the germline V gene (reference sequence). This CDR3 is 13 amino acids long. V gave up 0 bases and J gave up 5 bases, with 7 bases separating them. In nucleotides, the CDR3 is TGTGCCAGCAGCCAAGATCCCGGTGAGACCCAGTACTTC. Residues: CASSQDPGETQYF.

V and J are TRBV27 and TRBJ1-2; TRBD1 aligns across 8 bases. This CDR3 region has 15 residues. Germline V lookup: CDR1 MNHEY, CDR2 SMNVEV (reference sequence). The V segment lost 6 bases and the J segment 4 bases; nucleotides outside the gene matches: 10. Here the CDR3 reads CASRRSGDRTYGYTF. The DNA for the CDR3 is TGTGCCAGCAGACGTTCCGGGGACAGGACCTATGGCTACACCTTC.

The gene calls are TRBV27 and TRBJ2-3; 10 bases align to TRBD2. V dropped 5 bases and J dropped 5; count of bases not matched to a gene: 4. The CDR3 covers 14 residues. In germline, CDR1 is MNHEY, CDR2 SMNVEV (reference sequence). The CDR3 bases are TGTGCCAGCAGTCGGCTAGCGGGAGTAGATACGCAGTATTTT. It encodes CASSRLAGVDTQYF.

Points on this clone: Since no conserved phenylalanine or tryptophan closes the CDR3, a read error is the likely cause. No DNA is shown, since the ends of the CDR3 on it are uncertain; the CDR3 is the one TCRdb lists. The chain links TRBV7-9 to TRBJ1-1; the D call of TRBD1 is as the table states it, not checked on the DNA. The CDR3 contains 13 residues when both ends are counted. The germline gives CDR1 SEHNR, CDR2 FQNEAQ (reference sequence). The CDR3 sequence: CASSLAPSDRTRI.

This rearrangement joins TRBV18 to TRBJ2-5; D possibly corresponds to TRBD2 (7 bases). This CDR3 has 16 residues. V was clipped by 6 bases and J by 2 bases, with 19 bases between them. Germline V CDR1 and CDR2: KGHSH, LQKENI. In nucleotides, the CDR3 is TGTGCCAGCTCCCCCACGCGAGGGGGGGGACAAGAGACCCAGTACTTC. It specifies CASSPTRGGGQETQYF.

The chain recombines TRBV7-9 with TRBJ1-1, with D unresolved. V gave up 4 bases and J gave up 0 bases, with 9 bases separating them. Germline assignment: CDR1 SEHNR and CDR2 FQNEAQ (reference sequence). CDR3 size: 14 residues. The CDR3 protein is CASSSRSMNTEAFF. DNA of the CDR3: TGTGCCAGCAGCTCAAGGAGCATGAACACTGAAGCTTTCTTT. The entire variable domain, with the rest obtained from reference TRBV7-9 and TRBJ1-1, is as follows: DTGVSQNPRHKITKRGQNVTFRCDPISEHNRLYWYRQTLGQGPEFLTYFQNEAQLEKSRLLSDRFSAERPKGSFSTLEIQRTEQGDSAMYLCASSSRSMNTEAFFGQGTRLTVV.

CDR3 DNA: TGTGCCAGTAAGGGGGAGTTGGGTGTCGCTCAGCCCCAGCATTTT. It codes for CASKGELGVAQPQHF. This rearrangement joins TRBV19 to TRBJ1-5; D perhaps matches TRBD1 (6 bases). This CDR3 contains 15 residues. Trimming cost V 7 bases and J 6 bases, with 19 bases left between them. Germline lookup yields CDR1 LNHDA and CDR2 SQIVND (reference sequence).

The V gene is TRBV28, the J gene TRBJ1-2, with D perhaps TRBD1 (5 bases). From germline, CDR1 is MDHEN and CDR2 SYDVKM. The CDR3 extends over 13 amino acids. The germline V and J ends were trimmed by 2 bases and 5 bases, with 9 bases remaining between them. The CDR3 DNA follows: TGTGCCAGCAGTTTAATAGACAGTTATGGCTACACCTTC. It codes for CASSLIDSYGYTF.

This chain uses TRBV13 with TRBJ2-7; D not certain. The CDR3 spans 13 residues. V was trimmed by 4 bases and J by 3 bases, leaving 10 bases between them. Germline CDR1 PRHDT, CDR2 FYEKMQ (reference sequence). CDR3 coding DNA: TGTGCCAGCAGCTCTAGACCGTACTACGAGCAGTACTTC. It yields the protein CASSSRPYYEQYF.

This clone has only a few counts. The rearrangement joins TRBV11-2 to TRBJ2-1; D is unclear. The germline gives CDR1 SGHAT, CDR2 FQNNGV. There are 13 residues in the CDR3. Trimming stripped 3 bases from V and 4 bases from J, with 7 bases between. The CDR3 bases are TGTGCCAGCAGCTTTACTCCTTACAATGAGCAGTTCTTC. Protein product: CASSFTPYNEQFF.

This chain uses TRBV2 with TRBJ1-6, with D maybe TRBD1 (5 bases). Germline CDR1 and CDR2: SNHLY and FYNNEI. The ends were cut back, 4 bases at V and 9 bases at J, with 10 bases in the middle. The CDR3 is made up of 13 amino acids. CDR3 bases: TGTGCCAGCAGTGCAGGGCGCGGTTCACCCCTCCACTTT. This sequence encodes CASSAGRGSPLHF. The full variable domain, rest sourced from reference TRBV2 and TRBJ1-6, is EPEVTQTPSHQVTQMGQEVILRCVPISNHLYFYWYRQILGQKVEFLVSFYNNEISEKSEIFDDQFSVERPDGSNFTLKIRSTKLEDSAMYFCASSAGRGSPLHFGNGTRLTVT.

The chain couples TRBV11-2 to TRBJ1-4, with 7 bases aligning to TRBD1. The V and J ends lost 5 bases and 2 bases, in that order; junction bases with no gene match: 5. Looked up from germline, CDR1 is SGHAT and CDR2 is FQNNGV. CDR3 size: 15 residues. CDR3 sequence reads: CASSPRQGTNEKLFF. As DNA, the CDR3 is TGTGCCAGCAGCCCCAGACAGGGCACTAATGAAAAACTGTTTTTT.